This T cell receptor (beta chain) appears in the sequencing data of a study of blood T cell repertoires in COVID-19. Some clones are missing from TCRdb's copy, which holds only in-frame ones; the method was immunoSEQ multiplex PCR. The sample lists approximately 300,000 clones; more than 75% were seen once. Sequencing was carried out using PBMCs or T cells enriched from blood (not recorded which). This receptor was taken from a man aged 55 to 70 who had recovered from COVID-19.

The CDR3 coding sequence is TGTGCCAGCAGCTCTAAATGGGGACAGGGGGCGAGTGAAGCTTTCTTT. It is translated as CASSSKWGQGASEAFF. The rearrangement uses TRBV5-6 and TRBJ1-1, with 12 bases matching TRBD1. The germline CDR1 and CDR2 sequences are SGHDT and YYEEEE. V gave up 3 bases and J gave up 7 bases; unmatched junction bases: 10. CDR3 length equals 16 residues.